This T cell receptor (beta chain) is drawn from a study of cytomegalovirus exposure and HLA in healthy donors. Use of 60 Vbeta and 13 Jbeta primers characterized the PCR. Libraries were prepared by immunoSEQ multiplex PCR; TCRdb keeps only in-frame clonotypes and omits some of them. The sample holds 150,000 to 200,000 clones, less than 90% seen once. On this clone itself: Antigen unknown.

Study-wide points: In a later analysis, TCR association rates varied by HLA locus: DRB1 most, HLA-C fewest.

Trimming removed 8 bases at V and 3 bases at J, with 17 bases between. The CDR3 length is 15 residues. Germline V gene sequence: CDR1 SGHDN, CDR2 FVKESK. The TCR originated in a man aged 45-65 years in good health and CMV-seropositive. The sequencing input was PBMCs. The V and J genes are TRBV14 and TRBJ2-1, with a tentative D call TRBD2 (6 bases). CDR3 sequence: CASLLRDSIYNEQFF. DNA for the CDR3: TGTGCCAGCCTGCTACGGGACTCTATCTACAATGAGCAGTTCTTC. Full variable domain (outside the CDR3, taken from reference TRBV14 and TRBJ2-1): EAGVTQFPSHSVIEKGQTVTLRCDPISGHDNLYWYRRVMGKEIKFLLHFVKESKQDESGMPNNRFLAERTGGTYSTLKVQPAELEDSGVYFCASLLRDSIYNEQFFGPGTRLTVL.